The present T cell receptor (beta chain) was sequenced within a study of early stage breast cancer tumors. Profiling relied on immunoSEQ multiplex PCR, and the TCRdb table lists in-frame clones only, not all of them. The profile shows some 36,000 clones, 70% to 85% of them singletons. The CDR3 is made up of 12 amino acids. CDR1 and CDR2 (germline): SGHRS, YFSETQ. J lost 7 bases, V lost 5 bases, and 5 bases had no gene match. The V and J genes are TRBV5-1 and TRBJ1-2; 7 bases are shared with TRBD1. The receptor was derived from a person aged 55 to 69 with breast cancer. Sequenced: blood. The CDR3 region has the DNA TGCGCCAGCAGGGTAGGGGGCCTTGGCTACACCTTC. It is translated as CASRVGGLGYTF. Complete variable domain (other parts from reference TRBV5-1 and TRBJ1-2): KAGVTQTPRYLIKTRGQQVTLSCSPISGHRSVSWYQQTPGQGLQFLFEYFSETQRNKGNFPGRFSGRQFSNSRSEMNVSTLELGDSALYLCASRVGGLGYTFGSGTRLTVV.